The 30 T cell receptor beta chains presented below share a single source sample, sequenced in a study of beta chain features in type 1 diabetes. The isolated RNA, all of it, was reverse transcribed, so expressed TCRB transcripts were what got sequenced. The repertoire was sequenced with immunoSEQ multiplex PCR; TCRdb's copy has only in-frame clones and lacks some. The sample lists hundreds of thousands of clones; roughly 14% were seen once. Specimen: naive CD4+ T cells from blood. The receptors were sampled from a woman aged 40 to 50 in good health.

CDR3 sequence (DNA): TGTGCCAGCAGTTACGGGCAGGCGGGGGCCAACGTCCTGACTTTC. This encodes CASSYGQAGANVLTF. The chain combines TRBV6-5 with TRBJ2-6, with no clear D. Per the germline V gene, CDR1 is MNHEY and CDR2 is SVGAGI. The CDR3 has 15 amino acids. Trimming stripped 2 bases from V and 4 bases from J, with 9 bases between.

This clone was seen a handful of times. The rearrangement joins TRBV5-1 to TRBJ2-3; the D gene is possibly TRBD1 (6 bases). Germline CDR1 is SGHRS and CDR2 is YFSETQ. V dropped 3 bases and J dropped 5 bases, with 22 bases sitting between them. The CDR3 has 17 residues. The DNA for the CDR3 is TGCGCCAGCAGCTCGGGACGGGACAAATTGAGACAAGATACGCAGTATTTT. It translates to CASSSGRDKLRQDTQYF.

This clone appeared a few times. J is TRBJ1-1 and V is TRBV6-5; a possible D gene is TRBD1 (6 bases). Trimming took off 6 bases at V and 0 bases at J, with 14 bases between the two ends. CDR1 and CDR2 (germline): MNHEY, SVGAGI. This CDR3 region has 15 residues. The CDR3 here is CASSRTGSMNTEAFF. CDR3 nucleotides: TGTGCCAGCAGCCGTACAGGGTCCATGAACACTGAAGCTTTCTTT.

In this sample, this clone turned up a few times. V is TRBV12-5 and J is TRBJ2-7; D is unresolved. Germline CDR1 reads LGHNT; CDR2 reads FRNRAP. The CDR3 runs 13 residues. V lost 4 bases, J lost 3 bases, and 10 bases lay in between. The DNA of the CDR3 is TGTGCTAGTGGTTCCCGTGATAGCTACGAGCAGTACTTC. It encodes CASGSRDSYEQYF.

The sample holds a few counts of this clone. The chain has TRBV5-1 and TRBJ2-7; 11 nucleotides match TRBD1. Looked up from germline, CDR1 is SGHRS and CDR2 is YFSETQ. The V and J ends lost 4 bases and 7 bases, in that order; junction bases with no gene match: 1. The CDR3 covers 12 residues. The CDR3 nucleotides read TGCGCCAGCAGCGGGACAGGGGGGGAGCAGTACTTC. Amino acid sequence: CASSGTGGEQYF.

This chain links TRBV19 with TRBJ2-7; possibly TRBD1 for D (6 bases). CDR1 is LNHDA, CDR2 SQIVND, per germline (reference sequence). Trimming removed 4 bases from V and 4 bases from J, with 14 bases in between. The length of the CDR3 is 14 residues. The CDR3 DNA follows: TGTGCCAGTAGTACCTTGACAGGAGCGTACGAGCAGTACTTC. This gives the protein CASSTLTGAYEQYF.

As DNA, the CDR3 is TGTGCCAGCAGTGAAAGATCGGTAGGGGTCGGGAACACTGAAGCTTTCTTT. It encodes CASSERSVGVGNTEAFF. The J gene is TRBJ1-1, the V gene TRBV2; D may be TRBD1 (5 bases). Deletions cut 2 bases from V and 1 base from J, with 17 bases between. Germline CDR1 and CDR2: SNHLY and FYNNEI. This CDR3 is built from 17 residues.

This clone turned up a few times. V gene TRBV7-2 combines with J gene TRBJ2-3, with D possibly being TRBD2 (5 bases). The CDR3 has 14 residues. CDR1 and CDR2 from the germline V gene are SGHTA and FQGNSA. Trimming pared 3 bases from V and 0 bases from J, leaving 7 bases between. This CDR3 is CASSLTTSTDTQYF. The CDR3 coding sequence is TGTGCCAGCAGCTTGACTACTAGCACAGATACGCAGTATTTT.

This rearrangement joins TRBV11-2 to TRBJ1-4, with TRBD1 matching over 9 bases. J gave up 8 bases and V 5 bases, and 9 bases lay outside the gene matches. CDR1 SGHAT and CDR2 FQNNGV come from the germline V gene. The CDR3 length is 15 residues. CDR3 sequence: CASSMPGQGREKLFF. The CDR3 DNA is TGTGCCAGCAGCATGCCGGGACAGGGACGAGAAAAACTGTTTTTT.

This clone was observed a few times. The rearrangement joins TRBV2 to TRBJ1-2; D remains ambiguous. The CDR3 contains 14 residues. Germline CDR1 SNHLY, CDR2 FYNNEI. V lost 1 base and J 4 bases, leaving 10 bases between the germline ends. CDR3 bases: TGTGCCAGCAGTGAAGGCGGGGTAGGCTATGGCTACACCTTC. This sequence encodes CASSEGGVGYGYTF.

The genes are TRBV2 and TRBJ1-1, with D possibly TRBD1 on 5 matching bases. The V end lost 8 bases, the J end lost 10 bases, and 17 bases lay between the germline ends. Germline lookup yields CDR1 SNHLY and CDR2 FYNNEI. This CDR3 has 12 amino acids. In DNA, the CDR3 is TGTGCCAGCCAGCGACAGCTAGTCGTAGCTTTCTTT. Its translation is CASQRQLVVAFF.

The chain has TRBV10-3 and TRBJ1-2, with a tentative D call TRBD1 (6 bases). The germline gives CDR1 ENHRY, CDR2 SYGVKD. Trimming removed 2 bases from V and 8 bases from J, with 12 bases in between. The CDR3 is made up of 13 amino acids. CDR3 loop: CAISEGQPRGYTF. The CDR3 DNA is TGTGCCATCAGTGAGGGACAGCCACGGGGCTACACCTTC.

This clone has just a few counts. CDR3 sequence: CASSRQGAGEKLFF. For the CDR3, the DNA is TGTGCCAGCAGTAGACAGGGGGCGGGTGAAAAACTGTTTTTT. This sequence joins TRBV6-5 and TRBJ1-4; 10 bases line up with TRBD1. Losses at the gene ends were 5 bases for V and 7 bases for J; bases not matched to a gene: 4. CDR3 size: 14 residues. Germline CDR1 MNHEY, CDR2 SVGAGI.

The chain combines TRBV7-9 with TRBJ2-3, with TRBD2 matching 8 bases. This CDR3 region has 15 residues. From germline, CDR1 is SEHNR and CDR2 FQNEAQ (reference sequence). J lost 2 bases, V lost 5 bases, and 6 bases had no gene match. The CDR3 region is CASSPVAGTTDTQYF. The CDR3 nucleotides read TGTGCCAGCAGCCCTGTAGCGGGGACCACAGATACGCAGTATTTT.

This clone occurred a few times. V gene TRBV4-3 combines with J gene TRBJ2-1; 7 nucleotides line up with TRBD2. V was pared by 0 bases and J by 6 bases, with 8 bases of the junction left unmatched. Looked up from germline, CDR1 is LGHNA and CDR2 is YSLEER. The CDR3 loop spans 16 amino acids. The DNA of the CDR3 is TGCGCCAGCAGCCAAGATTTACCTTGGACTAGCAATGAGCAGTTCTTC. It codes for CASSQDLPWTSNEQFF.

This clone was observed many times. V gene TRBV29-1 combines with J gene TRBJ2-3; 10 nucleotides agree with TRBD1. V lost 7 bases to trimming and J lost 1 base; unmatched junction nucleotides: 14. CDR3 length: 17 residues. Per germline, CDR1 SQVTM and CDR2 ANQGSEA. CDR3 amino acids: CSAGPGTGVKGTDTQYF. The CDR3 DNA reads TGCAGCGCCGGACCCGGGACAGGGGTGAAGGGCACAGATACGCAGTATTTT.

This clone came up a few times. The chain uses TRBV9 and TRBJ1-1; 7 positions match TRBD1. This CDR3 spans 14 amino acids. Trimming at V came to 4 bases and at J to 3 bases, leaving 6 bases not matched to a gene. The germline V gene encodes CDR1 SGDLS and CDR2 YYNGEE. The CDR3 sequence: CASSPGGFDTEAFF. CDR3 nucleotide sequence: TGTGCCAGCAGCCCAGGGGGATTTGACACTGAAGCTTTCTTT.

This clone was recorded a few times. The chain is built from TRBV10-3 and TRBJ2-5, with 9 bases that match TRBD1. The CDR3 is 14 residues long. The J segment lost 5 bases and the V segment lost 3 bases, leaving 4 bases of the junction unmatched. Germline V gene sequence: CDR1 ENHRY, CDR2 SYGVKD. The CDR3 nucleotides are TGTGCCATCAGTGAAATAACAGGGGGCGAGACCCAGTACTTC. Protein sequence: CAISEITGGETQYF.

This clone showed up just a few times. The chain combines TRBV7-9 with TRBJ2-3; 7 bases line up with TRBD2. The CDR3 is 16 amino acids. V lost 5 bases, J lost 0 bases, and 8 bases stayed unmatched. The germline gives CDR1 SEHNR, CDR2 FQNEAQ (reference sequence). The DNA of the CDR3 is TGTGCCAGCAGCCAACCACGGGGAGGGAGCACAGATACGCAGTATTTT. It yields the protein CASSQPRGGSTDTQYF.

This clone was detected a few times. The chain is built from TRBV6-6 and TRBJ1-3, with D uncertain. Trimming pared 6 bases from V and 1 base from J, leaving 4 bases between. The germline V gene has CDR1 MNHNY and CDR2 SVGAGI (reference sequence). The CDR3 spans 12 residues. This chain's CDR3 is CASRRSGNTIYF. CDR3 nucleotide sequence: TGTGCCAGCAGGCGTTCTGGAAACACCATATATTTT.

This clone occurred a few times. The DNA for the CDR3 is TGCGCCAGCAGCGCCGGGGGGGCGACAGATACGCAGTATTTT. It yields the protein CASSAGGATDTQYF. The chain joins TRBV5-1 to TRBJ2-3; 8 bases are shared with TRBD2. The V and J ends lost 4 bases and 3 bases, in that order; junction bases with no gene match: 4. The CDR3 is 14 amino acids. In germline, CDR1 is SGHRS, CDR2 YFSETQ.

V and J are TRBV11-2 and TRBJ2-1; 7 bases are shared with TRBD2. CDR3 length equals 16 residues. Looked up from germline, CDR1 is SGHAT and CDR2 is FQNNGV. V lost 3 bases, J lost 0 bases, and 5 bases stayed unmatched. The DNA for the CDR3 is TGTGCCAGCAGCTTTCCTAGCGGTCACTCCTACAATGAGCAGTTCTTC. Translated: CASSFPSGHSYNEQFF.

The chain is built from TRBV29-1 and TRBJ2-3; unclear D gene. This CDR3 region has 12 residues. Germline V gene sequence: CDR1 SQVTM, CDR2 ANQGSEA. V dropped 0 bases and J dropped 2 bases, with 3 bases sitting between them. CDR3 DNA sequence: TGCAGCGTTGAAGATTACACAGATACGCAGTATTTT. Protein: CSVEDYTDTQYF.

In this sample, this clone turned up many times. The V and J genes are TRBV13 and TRBJ2-6; D unclear. The CDR3 consists of 14 residues. Looked up from germline, CDR1 is PRHDT and CDR2 is FYEKMQ (reference sequence). V shed 4 bases and J shed 2 bases, with 6 bases lying between them. The CDR3 loop reads CASSSTAGANVLTF. CDR3 coding DNA: TGTGCCAGCAGCTCTACCGCTGGGGCCAACGTCCTGACTTTC. The whole variable domain, remainder taken from reference TRBV13 and TRBJ2-6, is AAGVIQSPRHLIKEKRETATLKCYPIPRHDTVYWYQQGPGQDPQFLISFYEKMQSDKGSIPDRFSAQQFSDYHSELNMSSLELGDSALYFCASSSTAGANVLTFGAGSRLTVL.

This clone appeared many times. V and J are TRBV23-1 and TRBJ2-1; 8 bases match TRBD2. TRBV23-1 is marked as an open reading frame, function uncertain. V was clipped by 4 bases and J by 7 bases; unmatched bases: 9. This CDR3 region has 15 residues. The CDR3 bases are TGCGCCAGCAGTCCTCGGGGGGGCCGGGGTAATGAGCAGTTCTTC. Residues: CASSPRGGRGNEQFF.

This clone was seen a few times. The chain is built from TRBV5-4 and TRBJ2-6; 7 bases are a match to TRBD1. The CDR3 totals 17 residues. The germline V gene encodes CDR1 SGHNT and CDR2 YYREEE (reference sequence). The V and J ends lost 2 bases and 2 bases, in that order; junction bases with no gene match: 7. For the CDR3, the DNA is TGTGCCAGCAGCTTACCGGGACAGTCTCCTGGGGCCAACGTCCTGACTTTC. Translated, it gives CASSLPGQSPGANVLTF. Filled out from reference TRBV5-4 and TRBJ2-6, the complete variable domain reads ETGVTQSPTHLIKTRGQQVTLRCSSQSGHNTVSWYQQALGQGPQFIFQYYREEENGRGNFPPRFSGLQFPNYSSELNVNALELDDSALYLCASSLPGQSPGANVLTFGAGSRLTVL.

The V gene is TRBV7-9, the J gene TRBJ1-5, with a possible D match to TRBD1 (6 bases). Trimming cost V 6 bases and J 2 bases, with 14 bases left between them. Per the germline V gene, CDR1 is SEHNR and CDR2 is FQNEAQ (reference sequence). The length of the CDR3 is 15 residues. In DNA, the CDR3 is TGTGCCAGCAGTGGAACAGGGTCTGGCAATCAGCCCCAGCATTTT. Translation: CASSGTGSGNQPQHF.

There are a few counts of this clone. The chain's CDR3 is CASSRGGRNYEQYF. In nucleotides, the CDR3 is TGTGCCAGCAGTCGAGGAGGGAGGAACTACGAGCAGTACTTC. V usage is TRBV7-8 and J usage is TRBJ2-7; a weak D match, TRBD2 (6 bases). The V end lost 6 bases, the J end lost 3 bases, and 15 bases lay between the germline ends. Germline-derived CDR1 and CDR2 are SGHVS and FQNEAQ. CDR3 size: 14 residues. Full variable domain (remainder filled in from reference TRBV7-8 and TRBJ2-7): GAGVSQSPRYKVAKRGQDVALRCDPISGHVSLFWYQQALGQGPEFLTYFQNEAQLDKSGLPSDRFFAERPEGSVSTLKIQRTQQEDSAVYLCASSRGGRNYEQYFGPGTRLTVT.

This clone was found a few times. This rearrangement joins TRBV2 to TRBJ2-7; 10 bases fit TRBD1. This CDR3 contains 15 residues. Germline trimming cut 4 bases from V and 6 bases from J; bases unmatched to any gene: 9. CDR1 and CDR2 (germline): SNHLY, FYNNEI. CDR3 region: CASSGVGDRGGEQYF. CDR3 DNA: TGTGCCAGCAGTGGTGTAGGGGACAGGGGAGGCGAGCAGTACTTC. Full variable domain (missing parts from reference TRBV2 and TRBJ2-7): EPEVTQTPSHQVTQMGQEVILRCVPISNHLYFYWYRQILGQKVEFLVSFYNNEISEKSEIFDDQFSVERPDGSNFTLKIRSTKLEDSAMYFCASSGVGDRGGEQYFGPGTRLTVT.

The V gene is TRBV2, the J gene TRBJ1-2; the match to TRBD1 covers 8 bases. Unmatched junction bases numbered 1, after V lost 6 bases and J lost 4 bases. This CDR3 region has 12 residues. The germline gives CDR1 SNHLY, CDR2 FYNNEI. As DNA, the CDR3 is TGTGCCAGCAGAGGACAGGGCTATGGCTACACCTTC. The encoded protein is CASRGQGYGYTF.